This T cell receptor beta chain is from a study of shared clonotypes between healthy human individuals. Study-wide results and caveats: On the whole, naive subsets had larger estimated richness than memory subsets had. The researchers took only blood, and tissue repertoires probably look different.

Note on this clone: Antigen specificity is unknown.

Naive CD8 cells lacked CD45RO, underwent positive selection for CCR7 and left out terminally differentiated effector memory CD45RA+ cells. In the authors' methods: There were no quality scores in the junction-only immunoSEQ sequences, so filtering differed. Some clones are missing from TCRdb's copy, which holds only in-frame ones; the method was immunoSEQ multiplex PCR. V and J calls and clone size are copied from that table; D and trimming were computed from the DNA. The repertoire consists of about 2.1 million clones, with approximately 92% occurring once and the leading ten covering about 1.7%. Germline-derived CDR1 and CDR2 are SGDLS and YYNGEE. The CDR3 is 15 amino acids. Trimming left V 0 bases short and J 4 bases short, with 11 bases between.

V gene TRBV9 combines with J gene TRBJ2-1; the D is unclear. Sequencing was done on a sample of naive CD8+ T cells from PBMCs. The clonotype originates from a man aged 18 to 30 in good health. Some clones in this sample may be carry-over from other donors' samples. Here the CDR3 DNA reads TGTGCCAGCAGCGTAGTGACCGCCCAATACAATGAGCAGTTCTTC. It yields the protein CASSVVTAQYNEQFF.